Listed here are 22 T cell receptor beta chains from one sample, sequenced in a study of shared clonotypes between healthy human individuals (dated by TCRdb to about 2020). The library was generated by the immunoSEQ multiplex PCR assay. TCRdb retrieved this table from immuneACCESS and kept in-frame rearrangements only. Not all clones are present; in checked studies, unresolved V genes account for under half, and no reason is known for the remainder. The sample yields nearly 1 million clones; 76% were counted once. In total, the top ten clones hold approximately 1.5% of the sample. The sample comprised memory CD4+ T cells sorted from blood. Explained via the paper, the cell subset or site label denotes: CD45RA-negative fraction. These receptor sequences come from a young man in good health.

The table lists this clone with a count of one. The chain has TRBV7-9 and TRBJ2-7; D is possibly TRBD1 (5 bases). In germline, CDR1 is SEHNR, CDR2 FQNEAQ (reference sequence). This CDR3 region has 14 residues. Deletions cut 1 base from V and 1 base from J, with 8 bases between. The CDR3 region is CASSLGPGSYEQYF. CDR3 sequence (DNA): TGTGCCAGCAGCTTAGGTCCAGGGTCCTACGAGCAGTACTTC.

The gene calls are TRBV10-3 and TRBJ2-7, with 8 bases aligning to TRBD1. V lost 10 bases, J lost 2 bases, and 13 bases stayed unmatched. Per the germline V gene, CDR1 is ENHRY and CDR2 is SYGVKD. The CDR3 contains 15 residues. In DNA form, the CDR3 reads TGTGCCACCACAGCCGGGACAGGCAAAACCTACGAGCAGTACTTC. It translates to CATTAGTGKTYEQYF.

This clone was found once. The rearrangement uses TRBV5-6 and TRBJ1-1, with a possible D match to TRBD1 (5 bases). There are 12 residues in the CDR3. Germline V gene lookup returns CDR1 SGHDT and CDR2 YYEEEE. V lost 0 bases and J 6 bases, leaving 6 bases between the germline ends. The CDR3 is CASSLGRAEAFF. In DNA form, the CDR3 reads TGTGCCAGCAGCTTGGGCAGGGCTGAAGCTTTCTTT. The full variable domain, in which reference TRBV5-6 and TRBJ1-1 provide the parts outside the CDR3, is DAGVTQSPTHLIKTRGQQVTLRCSPKSGHDTVSWYQQALGQGPQFIFQYYEEEERQRGNFPDRFSGHQFPNYSSELNVNALLLGDSALYLCASSLGRAEAFFGQGTRLTVV.

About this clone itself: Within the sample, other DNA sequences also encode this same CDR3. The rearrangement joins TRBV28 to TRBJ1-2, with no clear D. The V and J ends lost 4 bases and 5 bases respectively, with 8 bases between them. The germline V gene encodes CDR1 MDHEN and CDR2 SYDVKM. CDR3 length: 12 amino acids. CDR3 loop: CASSSTSYGYTF. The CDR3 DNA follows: TGTGCCAGCAGTTCTACCTCATATGGCTACACCTTC.

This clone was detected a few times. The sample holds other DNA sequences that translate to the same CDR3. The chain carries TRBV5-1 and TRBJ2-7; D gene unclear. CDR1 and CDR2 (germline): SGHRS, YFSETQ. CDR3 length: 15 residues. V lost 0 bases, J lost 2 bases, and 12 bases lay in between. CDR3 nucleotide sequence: TGCGCCAGCAGCTTGGACCCCTCGGGCCCCTACGAGCAGTACTTC. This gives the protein CASSLDPSGPYEQYF.

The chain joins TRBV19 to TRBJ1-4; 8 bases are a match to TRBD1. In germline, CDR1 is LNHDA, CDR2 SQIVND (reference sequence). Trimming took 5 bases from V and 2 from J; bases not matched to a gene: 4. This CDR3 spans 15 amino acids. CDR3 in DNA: TGTGCCAGTAGTGTCGCAGGGGGCACTAATGAAAAACTGTTTTTT. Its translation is CASSVAGGTNEKLFF.

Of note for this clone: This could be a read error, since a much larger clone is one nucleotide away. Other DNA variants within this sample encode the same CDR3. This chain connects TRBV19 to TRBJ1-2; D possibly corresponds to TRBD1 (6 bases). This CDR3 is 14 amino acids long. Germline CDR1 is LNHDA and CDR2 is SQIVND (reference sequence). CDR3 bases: TGTGCCAGTAACACAGGGCGCATGCCTATTGGCTATACCTTC. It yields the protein CASNTGRMPIGYTF.

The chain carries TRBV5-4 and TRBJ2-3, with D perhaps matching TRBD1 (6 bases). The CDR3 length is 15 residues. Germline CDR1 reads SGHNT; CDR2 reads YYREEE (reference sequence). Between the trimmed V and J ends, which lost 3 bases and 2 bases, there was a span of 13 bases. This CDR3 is CASSWVPGDTDTQYF. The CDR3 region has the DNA TGTGCCAGCAGCTGGGTCCCAGGGGACACAGATACGCAGTATTTT.

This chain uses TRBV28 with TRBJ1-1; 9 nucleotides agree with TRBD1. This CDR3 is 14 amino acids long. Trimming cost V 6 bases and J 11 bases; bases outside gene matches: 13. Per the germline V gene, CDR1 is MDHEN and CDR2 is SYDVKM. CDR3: CASSLIQGAAVAFF. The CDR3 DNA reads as TGTGCCAGCAGCCTTATACAGGGGGCAGCCGTGGCTTTCTTT.

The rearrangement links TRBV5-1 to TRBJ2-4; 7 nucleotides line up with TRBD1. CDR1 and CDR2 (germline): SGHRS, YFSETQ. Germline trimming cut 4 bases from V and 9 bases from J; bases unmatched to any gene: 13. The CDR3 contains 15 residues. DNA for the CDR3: TGCGCCAGCAGCCCGGACTCCGGGACAGTGACCATTCAGTACTTC. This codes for CASSPDSGTVTIQYF. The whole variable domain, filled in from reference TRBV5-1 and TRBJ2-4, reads KAGVTQTPRYLIKTRGQQVTLSCSPISGHRSVSWYQQTPGQGLQFLFEYFSETQRNKGNFPGRFSGRQFSNSRSEMNVSTLELGDSALYLCASSPDSGTVTIQYFGAGTRLSVL.

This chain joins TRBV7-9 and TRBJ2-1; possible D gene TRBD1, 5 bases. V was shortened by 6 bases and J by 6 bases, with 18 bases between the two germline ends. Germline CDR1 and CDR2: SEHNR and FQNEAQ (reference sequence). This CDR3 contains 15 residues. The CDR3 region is CASSLRDRLINEQFF. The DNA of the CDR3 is TGTGCCAGCAGTCTGAGAGACAGATTGATCAATGAGCAGTTCTTC. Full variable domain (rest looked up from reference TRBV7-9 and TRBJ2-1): DTGVSQNPRHKITKRGQNVTFRCDPISEHNRLYWYRQTLGQGPEFLTYFQNEAQLEKSRLLSDRFSAERPKGSFSTLEIQRTEQGDSAMYLCASSLRDRLINEQFFGPGTRLTVL.

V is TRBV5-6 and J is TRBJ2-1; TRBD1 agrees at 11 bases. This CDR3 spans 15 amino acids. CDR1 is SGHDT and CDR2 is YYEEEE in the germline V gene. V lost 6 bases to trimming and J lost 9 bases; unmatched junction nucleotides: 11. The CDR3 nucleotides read TGTGCCAGCACCCGTTCCGGGACAGGGGGTATTGAGCAGTTCTTC. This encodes CASTRSGTGGIEQFF.

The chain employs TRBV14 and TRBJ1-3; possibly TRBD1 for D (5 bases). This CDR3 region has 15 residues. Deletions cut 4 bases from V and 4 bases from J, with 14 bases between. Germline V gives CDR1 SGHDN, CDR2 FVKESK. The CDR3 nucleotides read TGTGCCAGCAGCCCCCGAAGGGCAGGGGGAAACACCATATATTTT. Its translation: CASSPRRAGGNTIYF.

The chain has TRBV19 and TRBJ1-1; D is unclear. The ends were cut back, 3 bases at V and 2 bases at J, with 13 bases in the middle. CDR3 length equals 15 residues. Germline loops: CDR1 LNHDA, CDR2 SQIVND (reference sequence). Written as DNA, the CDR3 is TGTGCCAGTAGTATTTCATGGGGTTCCAACACTGAAGCTTTCTTT. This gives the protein CASSISWGSNTEAFF.

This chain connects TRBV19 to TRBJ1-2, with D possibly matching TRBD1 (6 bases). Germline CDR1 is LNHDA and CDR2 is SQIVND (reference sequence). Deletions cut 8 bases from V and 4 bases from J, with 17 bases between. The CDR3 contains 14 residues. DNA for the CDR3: TGTGCCAGTGGGACCACAAGGGGGTTCTATGGCTACACCTTC. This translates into CASGTTRGFYGYTF.

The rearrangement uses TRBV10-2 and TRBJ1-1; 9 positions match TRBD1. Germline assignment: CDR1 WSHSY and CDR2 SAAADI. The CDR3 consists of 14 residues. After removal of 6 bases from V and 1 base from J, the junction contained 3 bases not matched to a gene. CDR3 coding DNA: TGCGCCAGCAGGCGGACAGGGGAGAACACTGAAGCTTTCTTT. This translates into CASRRTGENTEAFF.

The CDR3 DNA is TGTGCCAGCAGGTGGACAGAAGCGAGCTCCTACGAGCAGTACTTC. This sequence encodes CASRWTEASSYEQYF. The chain recombines TRBV6-6 with TRBJ2-7, with D perhaps matching TRBD1 (6 bases). Trimming shortened V by 6 bases and J by 0 bases, and 15 bases separated the two germline ends. Germline-derived CDR1 and CDR2 are MNHNY and SVGAGI (reference sequence). The CDR3 length is 15 residues.

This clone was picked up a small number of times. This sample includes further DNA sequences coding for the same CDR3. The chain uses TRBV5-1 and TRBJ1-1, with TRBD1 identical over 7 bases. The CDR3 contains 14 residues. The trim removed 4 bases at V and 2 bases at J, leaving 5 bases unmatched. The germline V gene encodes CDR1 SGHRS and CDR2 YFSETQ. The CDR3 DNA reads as TGCGCCAGCAGCGGCGGGACAGCCAACACTGAAGCTTTCTTT. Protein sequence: CASSGGTANTEAFF. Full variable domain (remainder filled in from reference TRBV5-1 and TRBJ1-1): KAGVTQTPRYLIKTRGQQVTLSCSPISGHRSVSWYQQTPGQGLQFLFEYFSETQRNKGNFPGRFSGRQFSNSRSEMNVSTLELGDSALYLCASSGGTANTEAFFGQGTRLTVV.

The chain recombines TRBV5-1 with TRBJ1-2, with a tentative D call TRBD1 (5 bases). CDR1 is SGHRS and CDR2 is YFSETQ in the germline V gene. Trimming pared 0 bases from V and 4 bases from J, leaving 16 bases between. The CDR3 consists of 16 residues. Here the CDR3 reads CASSLDTGLGTYGYTF. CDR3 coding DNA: TGCGCCAGCAGCTTGGACACGGGATTGGGGACCTATGGCTACACCTTC.

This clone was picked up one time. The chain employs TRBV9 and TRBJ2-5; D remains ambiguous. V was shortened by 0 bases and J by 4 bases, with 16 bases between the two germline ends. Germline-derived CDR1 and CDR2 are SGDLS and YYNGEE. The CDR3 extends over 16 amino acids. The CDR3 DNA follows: TGTGCCAGCAGCGTAGGTCTCTCGAGCTTGGGAGAGACCCAGTACTTC. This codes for CASSVGLSSLGETQYF.

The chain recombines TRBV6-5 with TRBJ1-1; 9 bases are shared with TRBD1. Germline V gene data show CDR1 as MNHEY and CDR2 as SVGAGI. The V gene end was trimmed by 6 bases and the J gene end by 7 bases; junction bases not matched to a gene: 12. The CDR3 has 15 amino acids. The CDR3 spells CASRSSTGGGIEAFF. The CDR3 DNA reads TGTGCCAGCAGATCCTCGACAGGGGGAGGAATTGAAGCTTTCTTT.

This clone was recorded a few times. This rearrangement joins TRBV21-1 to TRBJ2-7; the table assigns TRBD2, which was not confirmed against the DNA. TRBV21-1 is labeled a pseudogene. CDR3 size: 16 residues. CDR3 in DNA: TGTGCCAGCAGCCCCCGGGGGGAGGCCCTTTCCTACGAGCAGTACTTC. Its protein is CASSPRGEALSYEQYF.